The rows below give T cell receptor beta chains drawn from one sample of a study of somatic mutations in cytotoxic T cells in rheumatoid arthritis. Using immunoSEQ multiplex PCR, the repertoire was profiled, and TCRdb retains in-frame clones only, with some absent. Of approximately 24,000 clones in the sample, roughly 74% are singletons; the top ten hold approximately 9.9%. What was sequenced was CD8+ T cells sorted from blood. These receptors were taken from a woman younger than 35 in good health. Each CDR3 is given with its conserved first and last residue. D genes are given only for firm matches. Rows give clone size only sometimes, using once, few, many, or a class for an expanded clone.

D gene	clone size	V gene	J gene	CDR3 DNA	CDR3 protein
-	-	TRBV27	TRBJ2-7	TGTGCCAGCATAGGGGCCTACGAGCAGTACTTC	CASIGAYEQYF
-	-	TRBV28	TRBJ1-2	TGTGCCAGCAGTGAGACAGGTGACTATGGCTACACCTTC	CASSETGDYGYTF
-	-	TRBV10-3	TRBJ1-5	TGTGCCATCAGTGAGCCAGGGTTGGGCAATCAGCCCCAGCATTTT	CAISEPGLGNQPQHF
-	-	TRBV27	TRBJ1-2	TGTGCCAGCAGACCCGCCCTTGGAGGGTTCGACTATGGCTACGCCTTC	CASRPALGGFDYGYAF
-	-	TRBV10-3	TRBJ2-5	TGTGCCATCAAGACCTCCCAAGAGACCCAGTACTTC	CAIKTSQETQYF
-	-	TRBV7-9	TRBJ2-7	TGTGCCAGCAGCTCTCAAATGGACCCGATGGACTACGAGCAGTACTTC	CASSSQMDPMDYEQYF
-	-	TRBV14	TRBJ1-2	TGTGCCAGCAGCCCGAATCCCTTTCGGATGATGAACTATGGCTACACCTTC	CASSPNPFRMMNYGYTF
TRBD2	-	TRBV28	TRBJ2-3	TGTGCCAGCAACGAGCGGGGGGAGGAAGATACGCAGTATTTT	CASNERGEEDTQYF
-	-	TRBV7-9	TRBJ2-5	TGTGCCAGCAGCTTAGTGAGGGACGCACAAGAGACCCAGTACTTC	CASSLVRDAQETQYF
-	once	TRBV27	TRBJ2-6	TGTGCCAGCAGTTTCACCTCTGGGGCCAACGTCCTGACTTTC	CASSFTSGANVLTF
TRBD2	once	TRBV28	TRBJ2-2	TGTGCCAGCAGTTCGGAGCGGGGGGGCCCCACCGGGGAGCTGTTTTTT	CASSSERGGPTGELFF
TRBD1	few	TRBV28	TRBJ1-5	TGTGCCAGCAGCCAACAGGGGAGTCAGCCCCAGCATTTT	CASSQQGSQPQHF
-	-	TRBV27	TRBJ2-3	TGTGCCAGCGGACCACAATATACGCAGTATTTT	CASGPQYTQYF
-	-	TRBV6-5	TRBJ2-1	TGTGCCAGCAGTTACTCGCCGGACAGCAGTGAGCAGTTCTTC	CASSYSPDSSEQFF
-	-	TRBV27	TRBJ1-2	TGTGCCAGCACCCCCTTTGAGGGGGACTATGGCTACACCTTC	CASTPFEGDYGYTF
-	once	TRBV29-1	TRBJ2-2	TGCAGCGTTGTGAGGGGGAACACCGGGGAGCTGTTTTTT	CSVVRGNTGELFF
-	-	TRBV25-1	TRBJ2-1	TGTGCCAGCAGTCCGATCGGGCGCGACAATGAGCAGTTCTTC	CASSPIGRDNEQFF
-	-	TRBV19	TRBJ2-3	TGTGCCAGTAGTACTACCACAGATACGCAGTATTTT	CASSTTTDTQYF
-	-	TRBV7-9	TRBJ1-4	TGTGCCAGCAGCTCTGGGCAGGGAATTGAAAAACTGTTTTTT	CASSSGQGIEKLFF
-	-	TRBV18	TRBJ2-7	TGTGCCAGCACAGAAAACATGATGGCGGAAGAGCAGTACTTC	CASTENMMAEEQYF